These T cell receptor beta chains were read from a single sample in a study of memory CD4+ T cells and cytomegalovirus serostatus. TCRdb keeps only in-frame clones here, not all; method: immunoSEQ multiplex PCR. This sample has tens of thousands of clones, with roughly 80% found just once. The sample taken for sequencing was memory CD4+ T cells from blood. These receptors came from an adult in good health and CMV-seronegative. Both conserved end residues are part of each CDR3. D genes are given only for firm matches. Clone size is shown for a subset of rows, as once, few, many or a class of expanded clone.

.	TRBV6-1	.	TRBJ2-3	TGTGCCAGCAGCCTGACAGATACGCAGTATTTT	CASSLTDTQYF
.	TRBV15	once	TRBJ2-7	TGTGCCACCAGCAGAGATGTAGCGCGGGGCTCCTACGAGCAGTACTTC	CATSRDVARGSYEQYF
.	TRBV5-1	.	TRBJ2-7	TGCGCCAGCAGCTTATCCCCTGGCGTCTACGAGCAGTACTTC	CASSLSPGVYEQYF
.	TRBV11-2	few	TRBJ1-1	TGTGCCAGCAGCCACACTACGAACACTGAAGCTTTCTTT	CASSHTTNTEAFF
.	TRBV5-1	.	TRBJ1-5	TGCGCCAGCAGCTTGAGGGGGGGCAATCAGCCCCAGCATTTT	CASSLRGGNQPQHF
.	TRBV4-3	.	TRBJ2-3	TGCGCCAGCAGCCAAGACTGGGTCAGCACAGATACGCAGTATTTT	CASSQDWVSTDTQYF
TRBD1	TRBV2	.	TRBJ1-2	TGTGCCAGCAGTACTCCGGGACAGGGGGCGCCGAACTATGGCTACACCTTC	CASSTPGQGAPNYGYTF
.	TRBV5-6	.	TRBJ1-2	TGTGCCAGCAGCCCCGCGGAGACTCTTAACTATGGCTACACCTTC	CASSPAETLNYGYTF
TRBD2	TRBV19	.	TRBJ2-5	TGTGCCAGTAGCCCGGGGGGGTCCAAGTACCAAGAGACCCAGTACTTC	CASSPGGSKYQETQYF
.	TRBV21-1	.	TRBJ2-5	TGTGCCAGCAGCAAAGCGCCGGGGGAGGAAGAGACCCAGTACTTC	CASSKAPGEEETQYF
TRBD1	TRBV15	.	TRBJ2-6	TGTGCCACCAGCAGAGGAGGACAGGGAAACTCTGGGGCCAACGTCCTGACTTTC	CATSRGGQGNSGANVLTF
TRBD1	TRBV7-8	once	TRBJ1-1	TGTGCCAGCAGCTTTTCGGCGGGACAGCTGAACACTGAAGCTTTCTTT	CASSFSAGQLNTEAFF
TRBD1	TRBV5-1	.	TRBJ2-5	TGCGCCAGCAGAACCGGGACAGGGAGGGTAGAGACCCAGTACTTC	CASRTGTGRVETQYF
.	TRBV5-5	.	TRBJ2-1	TGTGCCAGCAGCTCGCTGGGCTACAATGAGCAGTTCTTC	CASSSLGYNEQFF
TRBD2	TRBV5-4	.	TRBJ2-3	TGTGCCAGCAGCTTGGCTACTAAGCGGGGGGCTCTCACAGATACGCAGTATTTT	CASSLATKRGALTDTQYF
.	TRBV9	once	TRBJ1-2	TGTGCCAGCAGCGTAGATGAGGGCGTCGACTATGACTACACCTTC	CASSVDEGVDYDYTF
.	TRBV11-2	.	TRBJ2-3	TGTGCCAGCAGCTTAGGATCCCTAGCATCAGATACGCAGTATTTT	CASSLGSLASDTQYF
.	TRBV5-1	.	TRBJ2-7	TGCGCCAGCAGCCTCCGAGGGGGGATCGAGCAGTACTTC	CASSLRGGIEQYF
.	TRBV6-1	.	TRBJ1-5	TGTGCCAGCAGTGAAGGGGTGCTCGCGCGCAATCAGCCCCAGCATTTT	CASSEGVLARNQPQHF
TRBD1	TRBV4-1	.	TRBJ2-7	TGCGCCAGCAGCCAAGATAGGGACAGGGGGCGAGTCGAGCAGTACTTC	CASSQDRDRGRVEQYF
.	TRBV25-1	once	TRBJ1-1	TGTGCCAGCAGTCTCCGGGCCTCGAACACTGAAGCTTTCTTT	CASSLRASNTEAFF
.	TRBV7-9	.	TRBJ2-5	TGTGCCAGCAGCCTGAGATCGGAAGAGACCCAGTACTTC	CASSLRSEETQYF
TRBD1	TRBV5-1	.	TRBJ1-2	TGCGCCAGCAGCTCAGGCCGAATGGCAGGGGGTAACTATGGCTACACCTTC	CASSSGRMAGGNYGYTF
.	TRBV11-3	.	TRBJ2-5	TGTGCCAGCAGCTTAGGCTCCGGGCAGACCCAGTACTTC	CASSLGSGQTQYF
.	TRBV2	.	TRBJ2-4	TGTGCCAGCAGGGAGGACAGCTTCAAAAACATTCAGTACTTC	CASREDSFKNIQYF
.	TRBV6-5	.	TRBJ1-3	TGTGCCAGCAGTTACGGTTATTCCGAGAACACCATATATTTT	CASSYGYSENTIYF
.	TRBV19	once	TRBJ2-6	TGTGCCAGTAGTATAGGGCCTGGGGCCAACGTCCTGACTTTC	CASSIGPGANVLTF
.	TRBV9	.	TRBJ2-6	TGTGCCAGCAGCGTAGGATCAGGGGTGAGAGCTGGGGCCAACGTCCTGACTTTC	CASSVGSGVRAGANVLTF
.	TRBV5-4	.	TRBJ1-1	TGTGCCAGCAGCCATCCAGGGAACACTGAAGCTTTCTTT	CASSHPGNTEAFF
.	TRBV30	.	TRBJ1-2	TGTGCCTGCCCCACACGGCGGGGCGCGGGCTACACCTTC	CACPTRRGAGYTF
TRBD1	TRBV5-1	.	TRBJ2-2	TGCGCCAGCAGCCCGGGACAGGGCTCCACCGGGGAGCTGTTTTTT	CASSPGQGSTGELFF
.	TRBV4-2	.	TRBJ2-2	TGTGCCAGCAGCCAAACACCGTACACCGGGGAGCTGTTTTTT	CASSQTPYTGELFF